One T cell receptor (beta chain) is described in this entry. Study processing details: Estimated nucleated cell counts came from reference gene primer amplification. Sequencing was performed with immunoSEQ multiplex PCR; in TCRdb, only in-frame clones are kept and a portion is missing. From that table come the V and J calls and clone size; the DNA was used to work out D and trimming. Seen here are roughly 200,000 clones, more than 80% observed once, and the top ten hold approximately 9.9%. This entry is derived from a study of blood T cell repertoires in COVID-19. Study-level background: Acute and convalescent COVID-19 specimens originated in the United States, Italy and Spain.

Germline lookup yields CDR1 LGHDT and CDR2 YNNKEL (reference sequence). The CDR3 sequence is 15 residues long. J was trimmed by 4 bases and V by 6 bases; bases with no gene match: 8. Seattle's cohort entered during active infection and was followed longitudinally. Sequenced input: peripheral blood. This chain joins TRBV3-1 (or the pseudogene TRBV3-2) and TRBJ2-1, with 8 bases lining up with TRBD2. The clonotype was recovered from a woman aged 40 to 50 with COVID-19, enrolled during active disease. The CDR3 sequence: CASSFTSGPYNEQFF. The CDR3, as DNA: TGTGCCAGCAGTTTCACTAGCGGCCCTTACAATGAGCAGTTCTTC.